Below, 7 T cell receptor beta chains from the same sample are listed, as sequenced in a study of blood T cells in healthy people across ages. Sample-barcoded 5' priming and a J-beta primer mix drove a second PCR of roughly 7 to 11 cycles. TCRdb processed the 5' RACE reads anew with MiXCR; each CDR3 protein has one entry. The repertoire holds 1.5 million or so distinct CDR3 sequences, with around two fifths as singletons. The sample consisted of blood. The receptors stem from a woman under 30 in good health.

The rearrangement links TRBV27 to TRBJ2-2; D remains unclear. CDR1 is MNHEY, CDR2 SMNVEV, per germline (reference sequence). The CDR3 runs to 14 residues. With 6 bases removed from V and 4 bases from J, the gap between germline ends came to 12 bases. DNA of the CDR3: TGTGCCAGCAGCTCGGTCGGAAGCACCGGGGAGCTGTTTTTT. Translating it yields CASSSVGSTGELFF.

This chain connects TRBV3-1 to TRBJ2-7; possibly TRBD2 for D (5 bases). Germline V gives CDR1 LGHDT, CDR2 YNNKEL (reference sequence). The CDR3 extends over 16 amino acids. V gave up 3 bases and J gave up 0 bases, with 15 bases separating them. CDR3 nucleotide sequence: TGTGCCAGCAGCCATGATTACCCGGGGATCTCCTACGAGCAGTACTTC. Translation gives CASSHDYPGISYEQYF.

This chain uses TRBV4-1 with TRBJ2-3; the match to TRBD2 covers 10 bases. CDR1 is MGHRA and CDR2 is YSYEKL in the germline V gene. Losses at the gene ends were 4 bases for V and 3 bases for J; bases not matched to a gene: 13. The CDR3 has 18 amino acids. CDR3 region: CASSREGLAGDGTDTQYF. CDR3 bases: TGCGCCAGCAGCCGCGAGGGGCTAGCGGGAGACGGTACAGATACGCAGTATTTT.

The chain carries TRBV7-2 and TRBJ2-1; D remains ambiguous. With the DNA end fitting TRBJ2-7 better, the J assignment may be wrong. The CDR3 covers 16 residues. Germline V gives CDR1 SGHTA, CDR2 FQGNSA. DNA for the CDR3: TGTGCCAGCAGCCTGTTTGGAGCGATCTCCTACAATGAGCAGTACTTC. Translated: CASSLFGAISYNEQYF.

The rearrangement uses TRBV7-2 and TRBJ2-1; 8 bases are shared with TRBD2. The CDR3 covers 14 residues. CDR1 is SGHTA and CDR2 is FQGNSA in the germline V gene. V trimming: 0 bases; J trimming: 9 bases; junction bases outside the gene matches: 4. The CDR3 here is CASSLARTSPEQFF. The CDR3 DNA reads as TGTGCCAGCAGCTTAGCTAGGACTAGCCCTGAGCAGTTCTTC.

V and J are TRBV5-1 and TRBJ2-4; possibly TRBD1 for D (6 bases). The closer fit of TRBJ2-7 to the DNA end suggests the J call may be wrong. Germline V gives CDR1 SGHRS, CDR2 YFSETQ. The length of the CDR3 is 13 residues. The CDR3 DNA follows: TGCGCCAGCAAGGGCGTTAGCAGGGGCGAGCAGTACTTC. It encodes CASKGVSRGEQYF.

This clonotype was detected a few times. The chain uses TRBV20-1 and TRBJ2-7, with TRBD1 as a possible D gene (6 bases). The CDR3 is 15 residues long. Trimming took off 1 base at V and 2 bases at J, with 15 bases between the two ends. The germline V gene has CDR1 DFQATT and CDR2 SNEGSKA (reference sequence). CDR3 DNA sequence: TGCAGTGCTAGAGCTCCTTCAGGGGACCCCTACGAGCAGTACTTC. This gives the protein CSARAPSGDPYEQYF.